Shown below are 6 T cell receptor beta chains from a single sample sequenced in a study of post-analysis software for immune sequencing data. Their recognized antigens are unknown. TCR beta libraries were prepared from cDNA with unique molecular identifiers. TCRdb processed the PCR reads anew with MiXCR; each CDR3 protein has one entry. The table shows approximately 660,000 distinct CDR3 sequences, with more than 50% occurring only once. General study points: A handful of TRBV segments occurring more often in patients than controls included TRBV5-6, TRBV5-1 and TRBV20-1.

Sequenced input: blood. Receptors originate from a girl aged 2 to 9 with multiple sclerosis.

DNA of the CDR3: TGTGCCAGCAGTTACAGTGTTGGGGAGGGGACTCTGCTAGGGGAGACCCAGTACTTC. It encodes CASSYSVGEGTLLGETQYF. The chain has TRBV6-5 and TRBJ2-7; 7 nucleotides agree with TRBD2. The DNA end is a closer match to TRBJ2-5, so the J assignment may be wrong. CDR1 and CDR2 from the germline V gene are MNHEY and SVGAGI. This CDR3 contains 19 residues.

The rearrangement uses TRBV9 and TRBJ2-5; D remains unclear. Between the trimmed V and J ends, which lost 0 bases and 2 bases, there was a span of 8 bases. The CDR3 covers 14 residues. Germline V lookup: CDR1 SGDLS, CDR2 YYNGEE. CDR3 coding DNA: TGTGCCAGCAGCGTAGGCCAGCCTCAAGAGACCCAGTACTTC. Amino acids: CASSVGQPQETQYF.

This sequence joins TRBV12-3 or TRBV12-4 and TRBJ1-2; D remains unclear. V was trimmed by 5 bases and J by 8 bases, leaving 9 bases between them. The CDR3 runs 11 residues. CDR3 region: CASSPHEGYTF. CDR3 DNA sequence: TGTGCCAGCAGTCCTCATGAGGGCTACACCTTC.

This clonotype showed up just a few times. This chain uses TRBV6-1 with TRBJ2-5; 9 bases map to TRBD2. Germline CDR1 is MNHNS and CDR2 is SASEGT. With V trimmed by 7 bases and J by 0 bases, 15 bases remained unmatched. CDR3 length equals 18 residues. The CDR3, as DNA: TGTGCCAGCACGCTAAATGGGGCTAGCGGGATTTACCAAGAGACCCAGTACTTC. Protein: CASTLNGASGIYQETQYF.

The rearrangement uses TRBV12-3 or TRBV12-4 and TRBJ2-1; D remains ambiguous. V lost 5 bases, J lost 6 bases, and 11 bases lay in between. CDR3 length: 13 amino acids. The CDR3 DNA reads TGTGCCAGCAGTCTCACGAGAGGCAATGAGCAGTTCTTC. Translated: CASSLTRGNEQFF.

Points on this clonotype: One junction end disagrees with the germline gene, perhaps due to a read error. The chain employs TRBV7-2 and TRBJ2-4; no clear D. The length of the CDR3 is 12 residues. CDR1 and CDR2 from the germline V gene are SGHTA and FQGNSA. The CDR3 nucleotides are TGTGCCAGCAGCTTAGGCAAAGACATTCAGTACTTC. This translates into CASSLGKDIQYF.